The 31 T cell receptor beta chains below come from one sample, sequenced in a study of CD4 T cells in relation to SARS-CoV-2 and coronaviruses. CD4+ T cells from unexposed donors were obtained before the COVID-19 pandemic (2011-2018). CD4+ T cells were isolated from the cells after about 11 days of culture. The repertoire was sequenced with immunoSEQ multiplex PCR; TCRdb's copy has only in-frame clones and lacks some. This repertoire shows roughly 24,000 clones, about 76% found once; its top ten account for around an eighth. These receptors lack a known antigen. The sequenced material came from CD4+ T cells from PBMCs, cultured in vitro. The receptors here all came from a human donor in good health.

V gene TRBV23-1 combines with J gene TRBJ1-1; D is perhaps TRBD1 (5 bases). TRBV23-1 is flagged as an ORF with uncertain function. This CDR3 contains 15 residues. V lost 4 bases and J lost 0, with 12 bases in between. This chain's CDR3 is CASSPKQEMNTEAFF. CDR3 DNA: TGCGCCAGCAGTCCCAAACAGGAGATGAACACTGAAGCTTTCTTT.

The V and J genes are TRBV6-1 and TRBJ1-2; D uncertain. The CDR3 spans 12 residues. Germline CDR1 reads MNHNS; CDR2 reads SASEGT. Trimming shortened V by 1 base and J by 7 bases, and 7 bases separated the two germline ends. The CDR3 is CASSEGAFGYTF. The CDR3 DNA sequence: TGTGCCAGCAGTGAAGGGGCTTTTGGCTACACCTTC.

The chain joins TRBV20-1 to TRBJ1-5, with a possible D match to TRBD1 (6 bases). Germline V CDR1 and CDR2: DFQATT, SNEGSKA (reference sequence). V was cut by 3 bases and J by 5 bases, with 14 bases left in between. The CDR3 totals 14 residues. The CDR3 DNA reads TGCAGTGCTAGTTCAGGGGAGGATTATCAGCCCCAGCATTTT. It translates to CSASSGEDYQPQHF.

The DNA of the CDR3 is TGTGCCAGTAAACGGACTAGCGGGTACCAAGAGACCCAGTACTTC. This sequence encodes CASKRTSGYQETQYF. The V call is TRBV19, the J call TRBJ2-5; TRBD2 aligns across 11 bases. With 7 bases clipped from V and 0 bases from J, the junction kept 4 bases outside the gene matches. The CDR3 contains 15 residues. Looked up from germline, CDR1 is LNHDA and CDR2 is SQIVND (reference sequence).

V gene TRBV11-2 combines with J gene TRBJ1-3; unclear D gene. CDR1 is SGHAT and CDR2 is FQNNGV in the germline V gene. The CDR3 loop spans 15 amino acids. The ends were cut back, 5 bases at V and 0 bases at J, with 11 bases in the middle. This CDR3 reads CASSLMTGSGNTIYF. CDR3 nucleotide sequence: TGTGCCAGCAGCCTAATGACGGGCTCTGGAAACACCATATATTTT.

This clone was detected a few times. The CDR3 is CASSTLEDEQYF. CDR3 DNA: TGTGCCAGCAGCACACTCGAGGATGAGCAGTACTTC. The chain recombines TRBV7-9 with TRBJ2-7, with D unresolved. This CDR3 comprises 12 residues. Trimming pared 5 bases from V and 7 bases from J, leaving 12 bases between. From germline, CDR1 is SEHNR and CDR2 FQNEAQ (reference sequence).

The CDR3 sequence is CASTVVAGNTGELFF. CDR3 coding DNA: TGCGCCAGCACTGTTGTAGCGGGGAACACCGGGGAGCTGTTTTTT. This chain uses TRBV5-1 with TRBJ2-2; the match to TRBD2 covers 7 bases. CDR3 size: 15 residues. Germline loops: CDR1 SGHRS, CDR2 YFSETQ. The V gene end was trimmed by 6 bases and the J gene end by 1 base; junction bases not matched to a gene: 6.

This clone has a handful of counts. The chain couples TRBV19 to TRBJ1-1; D remains unclear. Germline lookup yields CDR1 LNHDA and CDR2 SQIVND (reference sequence). V was shortened by 3 bases and J by 5 bases, with 7 bases between the two germline ends. CDR3 size: 12 residues. The CDR3 DNA sequence: TGTGCCAGTAGTATGCTATGGACTGAAGCTTTCTTT. It specifies CASSMLWTEAFF.

The gene calls are TRBV5-5 and TRBJ1-5, with D perhaps matching TRBD1 (5 bases). The CDR3 spans 16 residues. V was trimmed by 4 bases and J by 3 bases, leaving 17 bases between them. Germline CDR1 SGHKS, CDR2 YYEKEE (reference sequence). The CDR3 region is CASSLTGHTDNQPQHF. CDR3 DNA: TGTGCCAGCAGCCTGACCGGACATACGGACAATCAGCCCCAGCATTTT. The full variable domain, completed using reference TRBV5-5 and TRBJ1-5, is DAGVTQSPTHLIKTRGQQVTLRCSPISGHKSVSWYQQVLGQGPQFIFQYYEKEERGRGNFPDRFSARQFPNYSSELNVNALLLGDSALYLCASSLTGHTDNQPQHFGDGTRLSIL.

V is TRBV6-5 and J is TRBJ1-1; no reliable D call. Germline V gene data show CDR1 as MNHEY and CDR2 as SVGAGI. The CDR3 has 14 residues. Deletions cut 4 bases from V and 0 bases from J, with 9 bases between. Written as DNA, the CDR3 is TGTGCCAGCAGTTCCTGGATATTGAACACTGAAGCTTTCTTT. This translates into CASSSWILNTEAFF.

J is TRBJ2-3 and V is TRBV9; 9 nucleotides align to TRBD2. CDR3 size: 16 residues. Germline-derived CDR1 and CDR2 are SGDLS and YYNGEE. V was clipped by 5 bases and J by 6 bases; unmatched bases: 13. DNA of the CDR3: TGTGCCAGCAGTGGACTAGCGCTCACCCCCGGGGATACGCAGTATTTT. Its protein is CASSGLALTPGDTQYF.

This chain joins TRBV9 and TRBJ1-2; TRBD1 matches 7 bases. Germline loops: CDR1 SGDLS, CDR2 YYNGEE. Losses at the gene ends were 6 bases for V and 4 bases for J; bases not matched to a gene: 6. The CDR3 length is 13 residues. The DNA for the CDR3 is TGTGCCAGCACCCGGGGGGACAGCTATGGCTACACCTTC. It codes for CASTRGDSYGYTF.

This clone was counted once. V and J are TRBV28 and TRBJ1-4, with 7 bases identical to TRBD1. The CDR3 covers 15 residues. Germline V gene data show CDR1 as MDHEN and CDR2 as SYDVKM. V lost 4 bases and J lost 5; bases outside the gene matches: 7. The CDR3 loop reads CASSSGQAFNEKLFF. CDR3 coding DNA: TGTGCCAGCAGTTCAGGACAGGCTTTCAATGAAAAACTGTTTTTT.

V gene TRBV18 combines with J gene TRBJ2-2; D is unresolved. Germline V lookup: CDR1 KGHSH, CDR2 LQKENI. CDR3 length equals 14 residues. Trimming took 3 bases from V and 4 from J, leaving 9 bases between them. This CDR3 reads CASSPPTRTGELFF. CDR3 DNA: TGTGCCAGCTCACCCCCGACACGCACCGGGGAGCTGTTTTTT.

The chain recombines TRBV2 with TRBJ2-1, with TRBD1 matching over 12 bases. J lost 7 bases, V lost 4 bases, and 2 bases had no gene match. Germline assignment: CDR1 SNHLY and CDR2 FYNNEI. The CDR3 sequence is 14 residues long. CDR3 bases: TGTGCCAGCAGTGGGGACAGGGGGCTGAATGAGCAGTTCTTC. This sequence encodes CASSGDRGLNEQFF. The whole variable domain, filled in from reference TRBV2 and TRBJ2-1, reads EPEVTQTPSHQVTQMGQEVILRCVPISNHLYFYWYRQILGQKVEFLVSFYNNEISEKSEIFDDQFSVERPDGSNFTLKIRSTKLEDSAMYFCASSGDRGLNEQFFGPGTRLTVL.

The CDR3 nucleotides are TGTGCCAGCAGTTGGGACAGGGGAGGAAATTCACCCCTCCACTTT. It translates to CASSWDRGGNSPLHF. The rearrangement uses TRBV27 and TRBJ1-6, with 10 positions matching TRBD1. The V segment lost 4 bases and the J segment 7 bases; nucleotides outside the gene matches: 4. Germline V lookup: CDR1 MNHEY, CDR2 SMNVEV (reference sequence). The CDR3 runs to 15 residues.

The V gene is TRBV29-1, the J gene TRBJ2-7; 7 bases fit TRBD2. The CDR3 spans 14 residues. Germline-derived CDR1 and CDR2 are SQVTM and ANQGSEA. With 4 bases clipped from V and 6 bases from J, the junction kept 12 bases outside the gene matches. The CDR3 region has the DNA TGCAGCGTTGCCCTTTTGGCGGGAGTAGCCGAGCAGTACTTC. Residues: CSVALLAGVAEQYF.

This clone was seen more than once but under ten times. The genes are TRBV4-1 and TRBJ1-6; the D is unclear. Germline lookup yields CDR1 MGHRA and CDR2 YSYEKL. The CDR3 loop spans 17 amino acids. The V end lost 0 bases, the J end lost 1 base, and 10 bases lay between the germline ends. Here the CDR3 DNA reads TGCGCCAGCAGCCAAGATTGGGCCGGGTCCTATAATTCACCCCTCCACTTT. Amino acids: CASSQDWAGSYNSPLHF.

This rearrangement joins TRBV7-2 to TRBJ2-3; 7 bases align to TRBD1. The CDR3 contains 14 residues. V lost 6 bases and J lost 4; bases outside the gene matches: 7. Germline CDR1 is SGHTA and CDR2 is FQGNSA. The CDR3 is CASRPTQGADTQYF. The CDR3 nucleotides are TGTGCCAGCAGACCGACCCAGGGGGCAGATACGCAGTATTTT.

This sequence joins TRBV11-2 and TRBJ1-1; D perhaps matches TRBD1 (5 bases). The CDR3 runs 13 residues. The germline V gene has CDR1 SGHAT and CDR2 FQNNGV. V shed 3 bases and J shed 1 base, with 6 bases lying between them. The CDR3 coding sequence is TGTGCCAGCAGCTTTCAGGGGAACACTGAAGCTTTCTTT. Its protein is CASSFQGNTEAFF.

The chain employs TRBV5-1 and TRBJ2-7, with TRBD1 matching 8 bases. The CDR3 is 15 residues long. V shed 4 bases and J 2 bases; nucleotides not matched to a gene: 8. The germline V gene has CDR1 SGHRS and CDR2 YFSETQ. CDR3 sequence reads: CASSQMTGAAYEQYF. CDR3 in DNA: TGCGCCAGCAGCCAAATGACAGGGGCCGCCTACGAGCAGTACTTC.

CDR3 sequence: CASSPHRGGDFGYTF. DNA of the CDR3: TGTGCCAGCAGTCCACATCGGGGGGGGGATTTTGGCTACACCTTC. The chain carries TRBV27 and TRBJ1-2; a weak D match, TRBD1 (5 bases). V lost 5 bases and J 7 bases, leaving 20 bases between the germline ends. CDR1 MNHEY and CDR2 SMNVEV come from the germline V gene (reference sequence). The CDR3 is 15 residues long.

CDR3 sequence: CASSLGRQSTSTDTQYF. The CDR3 bases are TGTGCCAGCAGCTTAGGCCGGCAGTCTACTAGCACAGATACGCAGTATTTT. The chain couples TRBV7-9 to TRBJ2-3, with no clear D. V lost 1 base, J lost 0 bases, and 14 bases lay in between. Germline CDR1 is SEHNR and CDR2 is FQNEAQ (reference sequence). This CDR3 region has 17 residues.

This chain connects TRBV24-1 to TRBJ2-3; 8 bases match TRBD1. V shed 10 bases and J 2 bases; nucleotides not matched to a gene: 10. There are 15 residues in the CDR3. Germline V gene data show CDR1 as KGHDR and CDR2 as SFDVKD. CDR3: CATGSRGLVTDTQYF. The CDR3 region has the DNA TGTGCCACAGGAAGCAGGGGGCTGGTCACAGATACGCAGTATTTT.

The CDR3 spells CASSLLGRSPYEQYF. CDR3 in DNA: TGTGCCAGCAGTTTATTGGGCCGATCCCCCTACGAGCAGTACTTC. The chain recombines TRBV28 with TRBJ2-7; no reliable D call. The CDR3 is made up of 15 amino acids. The V and J ends lost 1 base and 2 bases respectively, with 12 bases between them. The germline V gene encodes CDR1 MDHEN and CDR2 SYDVKM.

The CDR3 is CASSRSAGVEAFF. In nucleotides, the CDR3 is TGTGCCAGTAGTCGGTCGGCAGGAGTTGAAGCTTTCTTT. This chain joins TRBV19 and TRBJ1-1; D uncertain. Between the trimmed V and J ends, which lost 5 bases and 7 bases, there was a span of 14 bases. This CDR3 spans 13 amino acids. Germline V gives CDR1 LNHDA, CDR2 SQIVND (reference sequence).

CDR3: CASSLTGNYGYTF. As DNA, the CDR3 is TGTGCCAGCAGTCTTACAGGGAACTATGGCTACACCTTC. This chain links TRBV28 with TRBJ1-2, with D possibly being TRBD1 (6 bases). Trimming removed 5 bases at V and 2 bases at J, with 9 bases between. The CDR3 has 13 residues. CDR1 is MDHEN, CDR2 SYDVKM, per germline.

The chain combines TRBV4-1 with TRBJ1-1; 7 nucleotides line up with TRBD1. Germline V gene sequence: CDR1 MGHRA, CDR2 YSYEKL. This CDR3 spans 14 amino acids. The J segment lost 4 bases and the V segment lost 6 bases, leaving 8 bases of the junction unmatched. CDR3 protein: CASSQTGLGTEAFF. Written as DNA, the CDR3 is TGCGCCAGCAGTCAGACAGGGCTGGGCACTGAAGCTTTCTTT.

The V call is TRBV25-1, the J call TRBJ1-3; D gene unclear. The germline V gene encodes CDR1 MGHDK and CDR2 SYGVNS. Trimming shortened V by 3 bases and J by 2 bases, and 5 bases separated the two germline ends. CDR3 length equals 13 residues. The CDR3 protein is CASSDVPGNTIYF. Here the CDR3 DNA reads TGTGCCAGCAGTGACGTGCCTGGAAACACCATATATTTT. The full variable domain, with the rest looked up from reference TRBV25-1 and TRBJ1-3, is EADIYQTPRYLVIGTGKKITLECSQTMGHDKMYWYQQDPGMELHLIHYSYGVNSTEKGDLSSESTVSRIRTEHFPLTLESARPSHTSQYLCASSDVPGNTIYFGEGSWLTVV.

This clone was found a few times. CDR3: CASSLDLRSYEQYF. DNA of the CDR3: TGTGCCAGCAGCTTGGATCTGAGGTCCTACGAGCAGTACTTC. V gene TRBV5-4 combines with J gene TRBJ2-7; no reliable D call. CDR1 and CDR2 from the germline V gene are SGHNT and YYREEE (reference sequence). The CDR3 runs to 14 residues. Deletions cut 0 bases from V and 1 base from J, with 8 bases between.

A few counts support this clone. The CDR3 region is CASRGQGNTEAFF. The DNA of the CDR3 is TGTGCCAGCAGAGGACAGGGGAACACTGAAGCTTTCTTT. The V and J genes are TRBV12-3 or TRBV12-4 and TRBJ1-1; 8 nucleotides line up with TRBD1. Trimming at V came to 6 bases and at J to 1 base, leaving 1 base not matched to a gene. The CDR3 is 13 residues long.